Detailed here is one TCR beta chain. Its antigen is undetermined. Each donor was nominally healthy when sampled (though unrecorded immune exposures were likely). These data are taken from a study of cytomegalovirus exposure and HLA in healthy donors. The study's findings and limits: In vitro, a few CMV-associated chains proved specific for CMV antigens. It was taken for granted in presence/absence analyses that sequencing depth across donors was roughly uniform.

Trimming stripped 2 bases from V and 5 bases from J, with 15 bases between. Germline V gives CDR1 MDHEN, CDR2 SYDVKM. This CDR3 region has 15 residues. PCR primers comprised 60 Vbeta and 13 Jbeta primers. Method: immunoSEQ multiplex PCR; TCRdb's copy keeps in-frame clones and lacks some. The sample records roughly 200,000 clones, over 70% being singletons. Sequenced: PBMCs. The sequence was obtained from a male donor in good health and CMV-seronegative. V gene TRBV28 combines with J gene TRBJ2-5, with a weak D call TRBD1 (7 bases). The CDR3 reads CASSLEGAGGETQYF. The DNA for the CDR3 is TGTGCCAGCAGTTTAGAGGGCGCAGGGGGGGAGACCCAGTACTTC.